The 26 T cell receptor beta chains reported below all come from one sample, sequenced in a study of T-cell memory formation after mild COVID-19. Each CDR3 protein gets one entry after TCRdb re-called the 5' RACE reads with MiXCR. The sample yields tens of thousands of distinct CDR3 sequences, approximately 15% seen once. The sequencing input was PBMCs or a T cell subset sorted from them (not recorded which). These receptors were taken from an adult woman who had mild COVID-19 (a few samples of this study predate the infection). Cell type and time point are not known.

J is TRBJ2-7 and V is TRBV4-2; 14 bases are a match to TRBD2. The V and J ends lost 1 base and 5 bases, in that order; junction bases with no gene match: 16. CDR1 and CDR2 (germline): LGHNA, YNFKEQ. The CDR3 has 20 amino acids. The CDR3 loop reads CASSQVQVSPGGLAGDEQYF. CDR3 nucleotide sequence: TGTGCCAGCAGCCAAGTTCAAGTGTCCCCGGGGGGACTAGCGGGAGACGAGCAGTACTTC.

The gene calls are TRBV10-3 and TRBJ2-5, with 11 bases lining up with TRBD1. Trimming at V came to 3 bases and at J to 3 bases, leaving 12 bases not matched to a gene. Germline V gene lookup returns CDR1 ENHRY and CDR2 SYGVKD. This CDR3 has 18 amino acids. The CDR3 sequence is CAISETRDRGVPEETQYF. Written as DNA, the CDR3 is TGTGCCATCAGTGAAACCCGGGACAGGGGGGTGCCCGAAGAGACCCAGTACTTC.

This clonotype came up a few times. The chain has TRBV15 and TRBJ2-7; maybe TRBD2 (5 bases). V lost 1 base to trimming and J lost 5 bases, with 9 bases between them. Germline values: CDR1 LNHNV, CDR2 YYDKDF (reference sequence). The CDR3 is made up of 13 amino acids. CDR3 coding DNA: TGTGCCACCAGCAGAGGTGGAGGAAACGAGCAGTACTTC. As protein: CATSRGGGNEQYF.

This clonotype was observed a handful of times. The chain has TRBV28 and TRBJ2-1, with 7 bases aligning to TRBD1. The V segment lost 6 bases and the J segment 8 bases; nucleotides outside the gene matches: 13. Per germline, CDR1 MDHEN and CDR2 SYDVKM. This CDR3 contains 15 residues. The CDR3: CASSHSIYRGDEQFF. The CDR3 DNA reads TGTGCCAGCAGCCATTCGATCTACAGGGGCGATGAGCAGTTCTTC.

The chain links TRBV6-5 to TRBJ2-7, with D unclear. CDR3 length equals 14 residues. Germline assignment: CDR1 MNHEY and CDR2 SVGAGI. V lost 4 bases, J lost 2 bases, and 12 bases lay in between. The CDR3 DNA is TGTGCCAGCAGTTCTTGGACGGAGACCTACGAGCAGTACTTC. This encodes CASSSWTETYEQYF.

J is TRBJ2-7 and V is TRBV20-1; perhaps TRBD2 as D (6 bases). This CDR3 is 16 amino acids long. Germline values: CDR1 DFQATT, CDR2 SNEGSKA (reference sequence). The V end lost 6 bases, the J end lost 7 bases, and 28 bases lay between the germline ends. In DNA, the CDR3 is TGCAGTGCATTCCGAGACGGGGTAGGTCCGGCGGGAGAGCAGTACTTC. Its protein is CSAFRDGVGPAGEQYF.

Ten or more counts support this clonotype. V is TRBV9 and J is TRBJ2-1; D is perhaps TRBD1 (5 bases). Per the germline V gene, CDR1 is SGDLS and CDR2 is YYNGEE. V lost 1 base and J lost 4, with 9 bases in between. The CDR3 has 14 residues. CDR3 sequence reads: CASSVHTGYNEQFF. As DNA, the CDR3 is TGTGCCAGCAGCGTACATACAGGATACAATGAGCAGTTCTTC.

The J gene is TRBJ2-7, the V gene TRBV18; D is unclear. Germline V gives CDR1 KGHSH, CDR2 LQKENI. CDR3 length: 15 amino acids. V was trimmed by 0 bases and J by 0 bases, leaving 9 bases between them. CDR3: CASSPPSGSSYEQYF. In DNA form, the CDR3 reads TGTGCCAGCTCACCACCTTCCGGTAGCTCCTACGAGCAGTACTTC.

This clonotype was recorded a few times. This chain uses TRBV11-2 with TRBJ2-2; the D gene is possibly TRBD1 (5 bases). Germline CDR1 SGHAT, CDR2 FQNNGV. This CDR3 contains 15 residues. V gave up 3 bases and J gave up 4 bases, with 12 bases separating them. This CDR3 is CASSFSRVTTGELFF. The CDR3 DNA sequence: TGTGCCAGCAGCTTCTCCAGGGTGACCACCGGGGAGCTGTTTTTT.

This clonotype was counted a few times. The CDR3 loop is CASSFLDAVNTEAFF. The CDR3, as DNA: TGCGCCAGCAGCTTCCTGGACGCTGTGAACACTGAAGCTTTCTTT. The chain recombines TRBV5-1 with TRBJ1-1; D unresolved. V was clipped by 2 bases and J by 0 bases, with 11 bases between them. CDR3 length: 15 residues. Per the germline V gene, CDR1 is SGHRS and CDR2 is YFSETQ.

CDR3 region: CATSRVSVGQGLYSNQPQHF. CDR3 nucleotide sequence: TGTGCCACCAGCAGAGTAAGCGTAGGACAGGGACTTTATAGCAATCAGCCCCAGCATTTT. The chain couples TRBV15 to TRBJ1-5; TRBD1 matches at 8 bases. The CDR3 runs to 20 residues. Per germline, CDR1 LNHNV and CDR2 YYDKDF (reference sequence). The J segment lost 0 bases and the V segment lost 1 base, leaving 14 bases of the junction unmatched.

The rearrangement joins TRBV6-6 to TRBJ1-3; D is unclear. Trimming removed 3 bases from V and 3 bases from J, with 9 bases in between. There are 14 residues in the CDR3. Per germline, CDR1 MNHNY and CDR2 SVGAGI (reference sequence). The CDR3 DNA sequence: TGTGCCAGCAGTTATCTCAGAGGTGGAAACACCATATATTTT. This encodes CASSYLRGGNTIYF.

This chain uses TRBV5-1 with TRBJ2-3, with D maybe TRBD2 (5 bases). Trimming left V 4 bases short and J 0 bases short, with 15 bases between. Germline V gene lookup returns CDR1 SGHRS and CDR2 YFSETQ. This CDR3 has 16 residues. CDR3: CASSIREFLSTDTQYF. The CDR3, as DNA: TGCGCCAGCAGCATTAGGGAGTTCTTGAGCACAGATACGCAGTATTTT.

This clonotype was recorded a few times. The CDR3 here is CSVDAGTSDEQFF. CDR3 nucleotides: TGCAGCGTTGATGCCGGGACTTCAGACGAGCAGTTCTTC. The chain couples TRBV29-1 to TRBJ2-1; D might be TRBD2 (6 bases). The CDR3 has 13 residues. Germline lookup yields CDR1 SQVTM and CDR2 ANQGSEA. Deletions cut 3 bases from V and 10 bases from J, with 16 bases between.

This clonotype has only one observation. Relative to the germline gene, one junction end is altered; a read error may explain this. The J gene is TRBJ2-2, the V gene TRBV11-1; TRBD2 is a possible D gene (5 bases). Germline V gene data show CDR1 as SGHAT and CDR2 as FQDESV (reference sequence). The CDR3 runs 15 residues. CDR3 amino acids: CASSLATSTPGELFF. In nucleotides, the CDR3 is TGTGCCAGCAGTTTAGCAACTAGTACCCCCGGGGAGCTGTTTTTT.

Concerning this clonotype itself: This may stem from a read error, because a much larger clone lies one nucleotide away. The V gene is TRBV29-1, the J gene TRBJ1-1, with D hard to call. The CDR3 contains 10 residues. The V end was cut by 5 bases, the J end by 10 bases, with 11 bases between. Looked up from germline, CDR1 is SQVTM and CDR2 is ANQGSEA. CDR3 amino acids: CSVLLLGAFF. The CDR3 DNA reads as TGCAGCGTTCTGCTCTTGGGAGCTTTCTTT. Looking up the rest from reference TRBV29-1 and TRBJ1-1 gives the full variable domain: SAVISQKPSRDICQRGTSLTIQCQVDSQVTMMFWYRQQPGQSLTLIATANQGSEATYESGFVIDKFPISRPNLTFSTLTVSNMSPEDSSIYLCSVLLLGAFFGQGTRLTVV.

In this sample, this clonotype turned up a few times. V gene TRBV25-1 combines with J gene TRBJ2-5; D gene ambiguous. Germline V gene sequence: CDR1 MGHDK, CDR2 SYGVNS. The CDR3 is 11 amino acids. Trimming took off 1 base at V and 9 bases at J, with 6 bases between the two ends. The CDR3 here is CASSELGAQYF. The CDR3 bases are TGTGCCAGCAGTGAATTGGGCGCCCAGTACTTC.

The J gene is TRBJ2-3, the V gene TRBV9; 7 bases are a match to TRBD2. CDR3 length equals 17 residues. Per the germline V gene, CDR1 is SGDLS and CDR2 is YYNGEE. V dropped 0 bases and J dropped 2; count of bases not matched to a gene: 9. DNA of the CDR3: TGTGCCAGCAGCGTAGAAGGGAGGGTGGGCAACACAGATACGCAGTATTTT. Protein: CASSVEGRVGNTDTQYF.

This clonotype was counted only a few times. This rearrangement joins TRBV9 to TRBJ2-3; 14 nucleotides agree with TRBD2. The length of the CDR3 is 17 residues. The V and J ends lost 0 bases and 5 bases, in that order; junction bases with no gene match: 5. Germline V CDR1 and CDR2: SGDLS, YYNGEE. CDR3 coding DNA: TGTGCCAGCAGCGTAGGACTAGCGGGGGGGCCTGGAGATACGCAGTATTTT. Translation gives CASSVGLAGGPGDTQYF. Filled out from reference TRBV9 and TRBJ2-3, the complete variable domain reads DSGVTQTPKHLITATGQRVTLRCSPRSGDLSVYWYQQSLDQGLQFLIQYYNGEERAKGNILERFSAQQFPDLHSELNLSSLELGDSALYFCASSVGLAGGPGDTQYFGPGTRLTVL.

The chain recombines TRBV11-2 with TRBJ2-7, with D possibly called TRBD1 or TRBD2 (5 bases each). Trimming took off 4 bases at V and 2 bases at J, with 18 bases between the two ends. The CDR3 spans 16 residues. Germline values: CDR1 SGHAT, CDR2 FQNNGV. The CDR3 bases are TGTGCCAGCAGCTCCCTCGTGGGTTCGGGGCCCTACGAGCAGTACTTC. Its translation: CASSSLVGSGPYEQYF.

The chain combines TRBV13 with TRBJ2-7, with 7 bases identical to TRBD1. This CDR3 comprises 14 residues. Trimming took 0 bases from V and 4 from J; bases not matched to a gene: 3. Germline V gene sequence: CDR1 PRHDT, CDR2 FYEKMQ (reference sequence). CDR3 loop: CASSLGGQEYEQYF. The CDR3 bases are TGTGCCAGCAGCTTAGGCGGACAGGAATACGAGCAGTACTTC.

CDR3 residues: CASSQDRANTGELFF. CDR3 DNA: TGTGCCAGCAGTCAGGACAGGGCGAACACCGGGGAGCTGTTTTTT. This chain connects TRBV12-3 or TRBV12-4 to TRBJ2-2, with 8 bases lining up with TRBD1. The V segment lost 5 bases and the J segment 0 bases; nucleotides outside the gene matches: 2. The CDR3 contains 15 residues.

The genes are TRBV12-3 or TRBV12-4 and TRBJ2-3; D possibly matches TRBD1 or TRBD2 (6 bases each). The CDR3 contains 19 residues. With 3 bases removed from V and 1 base from J, the gap between germline ends came to 23 bases. The chain's CDR3 is CASSFSAWGALTGTDTQYF. The CDR3 DNA reads TGTGCCAGCAGTTTCTCGGCTTGGGGGGCTTTGACTGGCACAGATACGCAGTATTTT.

This clonotype was counted between two and nine times. The chain combines TRBV12-3 or TRBV12-4 with TRBJ2-7, with TRBD1 matching 9 bases. The CDR3 consists of 14 residues. V shed 4 bases and J 3 bases; nucleotides not matched to a gene: 4. The CDR3 is CASSWTGVHYEQYF. The CDR3 nucleotides read TGTGCCAGCAGTTGGACAGGGGTGCACTACGAGCAGTACTTC.

The rearrangement uses TRBV9 and TRBJ1-5; D is possibly TRBD1 (6 bases). The CDR3 covers 14 residues. The germline V gene encodes CDR1 SGDLS and CDR2 YYNGEE. CDR3 amino acids: CSRDTLRGNQPQHF. DNA for the CDR3: TGTAGCCGGGACACCCTTCGGGGGAATCAGCCCCAGCATTTT. The variable domain in full, with the rest retrieved from reference TRBV9 and TRBJ1-5, is DSGVTQTPKHLITATGQRVTLRCSPRSGDLSVYWYQQSLDQGLQFLIQYYNGEERAKGNILERFSAQQFPDLHSELNLSSLELGDSALYFCSRDTLRGNQPQHFGDGTRLSIL.

The table lists this clonotype with a few counts. This rearrangement joins TRBV7-6 to TRBJ2-7; D is unresolved. Germline CDR1 reads SGHVS; CDR2 reads FNYEAQ. V lost 8 bases to trimming and J lost 0 bases, with 11 bases between them. The CDR3 extends over 13 amino acids. Here the CDR3 DNA reads TGTGCCAGCGGGCTCTCGAGCTCCTACGAGCAGTACTTC. The encoded protein is CASGLSSSYEQYF.